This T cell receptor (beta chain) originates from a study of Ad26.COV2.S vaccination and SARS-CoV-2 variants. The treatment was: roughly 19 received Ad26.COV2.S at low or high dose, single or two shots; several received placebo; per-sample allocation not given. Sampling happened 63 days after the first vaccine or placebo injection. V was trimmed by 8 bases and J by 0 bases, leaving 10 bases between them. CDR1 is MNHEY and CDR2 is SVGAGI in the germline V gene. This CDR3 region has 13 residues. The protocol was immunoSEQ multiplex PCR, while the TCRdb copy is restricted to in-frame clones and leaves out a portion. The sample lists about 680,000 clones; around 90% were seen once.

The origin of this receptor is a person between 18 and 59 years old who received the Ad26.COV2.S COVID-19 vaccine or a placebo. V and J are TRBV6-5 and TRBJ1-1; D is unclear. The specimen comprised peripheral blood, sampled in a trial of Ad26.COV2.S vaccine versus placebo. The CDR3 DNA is TGTGCCAGCCGGGAGGGCCTGAACACTGAAGCTTTCTTT. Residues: CASREGLNTEAFF.